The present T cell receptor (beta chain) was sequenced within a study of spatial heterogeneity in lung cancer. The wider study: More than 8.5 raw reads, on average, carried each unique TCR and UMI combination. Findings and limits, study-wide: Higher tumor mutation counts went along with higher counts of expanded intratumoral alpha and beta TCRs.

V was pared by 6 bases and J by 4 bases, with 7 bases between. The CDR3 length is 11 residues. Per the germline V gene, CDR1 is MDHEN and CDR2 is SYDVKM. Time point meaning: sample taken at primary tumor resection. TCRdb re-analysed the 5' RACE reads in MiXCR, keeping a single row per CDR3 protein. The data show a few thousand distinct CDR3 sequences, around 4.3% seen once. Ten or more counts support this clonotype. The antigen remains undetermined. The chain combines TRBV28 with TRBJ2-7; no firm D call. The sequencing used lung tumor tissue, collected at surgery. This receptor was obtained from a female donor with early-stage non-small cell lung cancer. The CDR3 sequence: CASSRYYEQYF. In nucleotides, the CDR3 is TGTGCCAGCAGCCGGTATTACGAGCAGTACTTC.